This T cell receptor (beta chain) was sequenced in a study of identical twins. Study-wide points: Cross-sectional statistical analysis was relied on for the conclusions, without the same donors being followed. Abundant beta clonotypes from cord blood bore fewer insertions; memory repertoires lacked this pattern.

The sample holds one count of this clonotype. Its matching antigen is unknown. TCRdb recomputed calls from the 5' RACE reads with MiXCR, one row per CDR3 protein. The sample has 350,000 to 600,000 distinct CDR3 sequences; 14% are singletons. This sample was also put to use in a study of yellow fever vaccine responses in identical twins.

The origin of this receptor is a woman between 18 and 30 years old in good health. Sequenced: CD4+ T cells sorted from blood.

The CDR3 here is CASRPVGQPYEQYF. The CDR3 nucleotides read TGTGCCAGCAGACCAGTCGGACAGCCCTACGAGCAGTACTTC. The chain carries TRBV28 and TRBJ2-7, with D perhaps TRBD1 (6 bases). Germline V gene data show CDR1 as MDHEN and CDR2 as SYDVKM. The CDR3 is made up of 14 amino acids. Trimming took 6 bases from V and 2 from J, leaving 14 bases between them.